These T cell receptor beta chains were read from a single sample in a study of T cell responses to AZD1222 COVID-19 vaccine. Profiling relied on immunoSEQ multiplex PCR, and the TCRdb table lists in-frame clones only, not all of them. The sample has 120,000 or so clones, approximately 85% seen once. Sequencing was performed on peripheral blood, taken on day 0 of AZD1222 vaccination. These receptors were obtained from an adult in good health. Both conserved end residues are part of each CDR3. Fields, in order: J gene, V gene, clone size, D gene, CDR3 DNA, CDR3 protein. D genes are given only for firm matches. Clone size, where shown, is once, few, many, or a class for clones that have expanded.

>TRBJ1-4|TRBV4-3|-|-
TGCGCCAGCAGCCATTCTACGGCTCTGGATGAAAAACTGTTTTTT
CASSHSTALDEKLFF
>TRBJ1-1|TRBV11-2|-|-
TGTGCCAGCAGTTTACTTGGTGTAGACATGAGGGGAGCTTTCTTT
CASSLLGVDMRGAFF
>TRBJ1-2|TRBV18|-|-
TGTGCCAGCTCACCGGACGGAGCGAACTATGGCTACACCTTC
CASSPDGANYGYTF
>TRBJ2-7|TRBV28|-|-
TGTGCCAGCCGGGGGGCAGGTCGGTCCTACGAGCAGTACTTC
CASRGAGRSYEQYF
>TRBJ1-5|TRBV18|-|TRBD1
TGTGCCAGCTCACCAGGGACAGGGGAGCAGCCCCAGCATTTT
CASSPGTGEQPQHF
>TRBJ1-2|TRBV7-9|-|-
TGTGCCAGCAGCCGCCCTGGGCCGTTGGGAGGCTACACCTTC
CASSRPGPLGGYTF
>TRBJ2-7|TRBV6-5|-|-
TGTGCCAGCAGCTCACGCTACGAGCAGTACTTC
CASSSRYEQYF
>TRBJ1-1|TRBV5-4|-|-
TGTGCCAGCAGCTTGGCCTCTTCTAGGCAATTGATCTCGATGAACACTGAAGCTTTCTTT
CASSLASSRQLISMNTEAFF
>TRBJ1-1|TRBV18|-|-
TGTGCCAGTAGTGTCGGGAACACTGAAGCTTTCTTT
CASSVGNTEAFF
>TRBJ1-3|TRBV7-8|-|TRBD1
TGTGCCAGCAGCAGGGGGACAGCTGGAAACACCATATATTTT
CASSRGTAGNTIYF
>TRBJ2-2|TRBV18|-|-
TGTGCCAGCTCACGAAATGGAGCCGTTTCGAACACCGGGGAGCTGTTTTTT
CASSRNGAVSNTGELFF
>TRBJ1-2|TRBV15|-|-
TGTGCCACCAGCAGAGAATTCGGGCAGGGGTTTACCTATGGCTACACCTTC
CATSREFGQGFTYGYTF
>TRBJ1-5|TRBV6-1|medium-sized|-
TGTGCCAGCAGTGAAGCGGGAGGATATCAGCCCCAGCATTTT
CASSEAGGYQPQHF
>TRBJ2-3|TRBV19|-|TRBD2
TGTGCCAGTAGTATCCGGACTAGCGGGGGTGCTAGCACAGATACGCAGTATTTT
CASSIRTSGGASTDTQYF
>TRBJ2-7|TRBV19|-|-
TGTGCCAGTAGTATGGGCGGCTACGAGCAGTACTTC
CASSMGGYEQYF
>TRBJ2-1|TRBV6-5|-|-
TGTGCCAGCAGTCCCGTTCGGGTCAATGAGCAGTTCTTC
CASSPVRVNEQFF
>TRBJ1-5|TRBV28|-|-
TGTGCCAGCAGTTCCGCAGGGGCAATAGGCAGCAATCAGCCCCAGCATTTT
CASSSAGAIGSNQPQHF
>TRBJ1-1|TRBV5-4|-|TRBD1
TGTGCCAGCAGCCTGACAGGGGGCGTGGGCACTGAAGCTTTCTTT
CASSLTGGVGTEAFF